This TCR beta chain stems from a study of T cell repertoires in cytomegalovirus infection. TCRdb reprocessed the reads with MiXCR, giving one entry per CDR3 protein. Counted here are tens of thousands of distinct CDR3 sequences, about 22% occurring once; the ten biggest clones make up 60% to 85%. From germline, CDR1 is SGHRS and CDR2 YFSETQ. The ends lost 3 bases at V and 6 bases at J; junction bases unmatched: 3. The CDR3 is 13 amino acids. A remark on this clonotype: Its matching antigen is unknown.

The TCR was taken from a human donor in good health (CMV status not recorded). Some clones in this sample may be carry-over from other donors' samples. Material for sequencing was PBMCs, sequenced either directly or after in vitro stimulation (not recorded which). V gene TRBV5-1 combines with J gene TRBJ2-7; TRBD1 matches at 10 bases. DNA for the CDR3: TGCGCCAGCAGCTGGGGACAGGGGAGCGAGCAGTACTTC. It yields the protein CASSWGQGSEQYF. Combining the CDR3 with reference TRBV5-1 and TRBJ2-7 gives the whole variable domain KAGVTQTPRYLIKTRGQQVTLSCSPISGHRSVSWYQQTPGQGLQFLFEYFSETQRNKGNFPGRFSGRQFSNSRSEMNVSTLELGDSALYLCASSWGQGSEQYFGPGTRLTVT.